This T cell receptor (beta chain) was captured by sequencing in a study of T cell responses to AZD1222 COVID-19 vaccine. Study results and limitations: The study sampled repertoires only after the peak T cell response. Of the AZD1222 recipients, only 6 or 7 were seropositive at baseline. Clonal diversity may have been underestimated, and the donors were mostly white British, with more females than males. Mapped onto spike, vaccine-associated CD4 TCRs spanned it and were dominant at 160-218 and 743-854.

Worth noting for this clone: The antigen remains undetermined.

Some clones are missing from TCRdb's copy, which holds only in-frame ones; the method was immunoSEQ multiplex PCR. The sample includes 90,000 to 95,000 clones, under 90% of them seen just once. This CDR3 has 12 residues. The germline gives CDR1 GTSNPN, CDR2 SVGIG (reference sequence). V was trimmed by 4 bases and J by 10 bases, leaving 11 bases between them. This TCR came from an adult in good health. The sequencing used peripheral blood, collected on day 0 of AZD1222 vaccination. V is TRBV30 and J is TRBJ1-6; D gene ambiguous. The CDR3 protein is CAWKREGSPLHF. The CDR3 nucleotides are TGTGCCTGGAAACGAGAGGGATCACCCCTCCACTTT.